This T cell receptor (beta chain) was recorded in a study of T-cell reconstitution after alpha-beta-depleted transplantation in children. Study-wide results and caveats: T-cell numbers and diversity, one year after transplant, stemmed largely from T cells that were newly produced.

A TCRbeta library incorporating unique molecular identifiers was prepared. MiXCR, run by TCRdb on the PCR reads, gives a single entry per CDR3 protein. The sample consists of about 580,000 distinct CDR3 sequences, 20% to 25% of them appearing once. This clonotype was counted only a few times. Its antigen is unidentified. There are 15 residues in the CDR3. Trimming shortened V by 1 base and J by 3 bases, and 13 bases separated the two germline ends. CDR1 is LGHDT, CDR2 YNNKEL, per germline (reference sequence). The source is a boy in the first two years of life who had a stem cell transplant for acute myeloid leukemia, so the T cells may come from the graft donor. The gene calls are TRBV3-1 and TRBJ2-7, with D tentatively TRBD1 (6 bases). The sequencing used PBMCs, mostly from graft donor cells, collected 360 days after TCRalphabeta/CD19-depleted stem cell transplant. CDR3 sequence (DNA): TGTGCCAGCAGCCAAGCTGCAGGGGCGTTCTACGAGCAGTACTTC. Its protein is CASSQAAGAFYEQYF.